One sample yielded the 11 T cell receptor beta chains listed below, sequenced in a study of T cells in narcolepsy. Repertoires were generated with immunoSEQ multiplex PCR, while TCRdb's copy carries only in-frame clones and drops some. The data hold about 30,000 clones, with around 79% observed a single time. The sequenced sample consisted of CD45RA- memory CD4+ T cells from PBMCs. The receptors were sampled from a human donor with narcolepsy.

V and J are TRBV4-3 and TRBJ2-3; 10 bases fit TRBD2. V lost 0 bases and J lost 0; bases outside the gene matches: 12. CDR1 and CDR2 (germline): LGHNA, YSLEER. The CDR3 is 20 amino acids. CDR3 amino acids: CASSQDISVAGGSSTDTQYF. CDR3 in DNA: TGCGCCAGCAGCCAAGATATCTCGGTAGCGGGGGGCTCAAGCACAGATACGCAGTATTTT.

This chain links TRBV7-2 with TRBJ1-2, with TRBD1 identical over 10 bases. From germline, CDR1 is SGHTA and CDR2 FQGNSA. The CDR3 has 14 residues. Trimming cost V 3 bases and J 6 bases; bases outside gene matches: 4. CDR3 sequence (DNA): TGTGCCAGCAGCTTGACGACAGGGGGCAATGGCTACACCTTC. Its protein product is CASSLTTGGNGYTF.

V and J are TRBV5-4 and TRBJ2-3; 7 nucleotides line up with TRBD2. This CDR3 contains 16 residues. Germline assignment: CDR1 SGHNT and CDR2 YYREEE (reference sequence). With 0 bases clipped from V and 3 bases from J, the junction kept 7 bases outside the gene matches. The CDR3: CASSLAGKGGTDTQYF. The CDR3 DNA follows: TGTGCCAGCAGCTTGGCCGGTAAGGGAGGGACAGATACGCAGTATTTT.

The V gene is TRBV6-1, the J gene TRBJ2-7; maybe TRBD1 (6 bases). Per germline, CDR1 MNHNS and CDR2 SASEGT. The CDR3 totals 13 residues. V lost 6 bases and J lost 4, with 13 bases in between. The CDR3 DNA is TGTGCCAGCAGGCGACAGGAGCGGTACGAGCAGTACTTC. Translated, it gives CASRRQERYEQYF.

The chain joins TRBV4-3 to TRBJ2-3; possible D gene TRBD2, 5 bases. Germline V gives CDR1 LGHNA, CDR2 YSLEER. The CDR3 is 15 amino acids. Trimming stripped 4 bases from V and 3 bases from J, with 14 bases between. In DNA form, the CDR3 reads TGCGCCAGCAGCCCCTCGATGAGCGGAACAGATACGCAGTATTTT. Its protein product is CASSPSMSGTDTQYF.

This clone was picked up a small number of times. This rearrangement joins TRBV7-3 to TRBJ1-1, with D unresolved. The CDR3 is 14 residues long. CDR1 and CDR2 (germline): SGHTA, FQGTGA. V shed 2 bases and J shed 4 bases, with 11 bases lying between them. This chain's CDR3 is CASSLQHQSTEAFF. The CDR3 DNA sequence: TGTGCCAGCAGCTTACAACACCAGAGCACTGAAGCTTTCTTT.

The gene calls are TRBV6-5 and TRBJ1-1; 8 positions agree with TRBD1. V was clipped by 7 bases and J by 11 bases; unmatched bases: 15. Germline CDR1 reads MNHEY; CDR2 reads SVGAGI. The CDR3 is 14 residues long. CDR3 sequence (DNA): TGTGCCAGCACCTCAATCAGGGGGCAAAGTGAGGCTTTCTTT. Amino acids: CASTSIRGQSEAFF.

The gene calls are TRBV6-4 and TRBJ2-5, with a weak D call TRBD2 (5 bases). The germline V gene has CDR1 MRHNA and CDR2 SNTAGT. V dropped 2 bases and J dropped 7 bases, with 8 bases sitting between them. The CDR3 extends over 12 amino acids. The DNA for the CDR3 is TGTGCCAGCAGTGACGGACTCGGGACCCAGTACTTC. It codes for CASSDGLGTQYF.

This clone was picked up one time. The V and J genes are TRBV6-1 and TRBJ1-5; D gene ambiguous. Trimming shortened V by 4 bases and J by 3 bases, and 7 bases separated the two germline ends. Germline V gives CDR1 MNHNS, CDR2 SASEGT. This CDR3 region has 13 residues. In DNA, the CDR3 is TGTGCCAGCAGTGCGGAAGTCAATCAGCCCCAGCATTTT. Its protein is CASSAEVNQPQHF.

The chain links TRBV29-1 to TRBJ2-5; D not resolved. Per germline, CDR1 SQVTM and CDR2 ANQGSEA. The CDR3 has 13 amino acids. Trimming left V 1 base short and J 1 base short, with 7 bases between. The CDR3 DNA reads TGCAGCGTTGAAGTCGTGACCCAAGAGACCCAGTACTTC. It is translated as CSVEVVTQETQYF.

V usage is TRBV10-3 and J usage is TRBJ2-5; the D gene is possibly TRBD2 (6 bases). V gave up 4 bases and J gave up 2 bases, with 8 bases separating them. CDR1 is ENHRY, CDR2 SYGVKD, per germline. The CDR3 totals 13 residues. DNA for the CDR3: TGTGCCATCAGTGTGGGGGGACAAGAGACCCAGTACTTC. This codes for CAISVGGQETQYF.